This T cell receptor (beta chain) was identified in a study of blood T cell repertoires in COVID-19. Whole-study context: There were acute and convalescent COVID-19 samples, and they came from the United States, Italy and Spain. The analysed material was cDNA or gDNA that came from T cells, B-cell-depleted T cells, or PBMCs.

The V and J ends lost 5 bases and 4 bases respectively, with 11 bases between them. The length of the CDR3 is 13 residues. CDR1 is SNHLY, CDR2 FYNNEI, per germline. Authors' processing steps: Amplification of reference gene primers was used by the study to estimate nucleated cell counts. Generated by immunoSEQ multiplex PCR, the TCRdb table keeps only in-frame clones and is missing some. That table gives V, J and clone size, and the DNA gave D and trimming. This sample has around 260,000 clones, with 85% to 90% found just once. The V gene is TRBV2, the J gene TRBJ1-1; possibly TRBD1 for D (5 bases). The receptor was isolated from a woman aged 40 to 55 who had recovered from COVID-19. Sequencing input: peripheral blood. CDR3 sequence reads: CASSSRAGTEAFF. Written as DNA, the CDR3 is TGTGCCAGCAGTTCCAGGGCTGGCACTGAAGCTTTCTTT. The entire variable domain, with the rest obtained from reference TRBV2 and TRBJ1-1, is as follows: EPEVTQTPSHQVTQMGQEVILRCVPISNHLYFYWYRQILGQKVEFLVSFYNNEISEKSEIFDDQFSVERPDGSNFTLKIRSTKLEDSAMYFCASSSRAGTEAFFGQGTRLTVV.